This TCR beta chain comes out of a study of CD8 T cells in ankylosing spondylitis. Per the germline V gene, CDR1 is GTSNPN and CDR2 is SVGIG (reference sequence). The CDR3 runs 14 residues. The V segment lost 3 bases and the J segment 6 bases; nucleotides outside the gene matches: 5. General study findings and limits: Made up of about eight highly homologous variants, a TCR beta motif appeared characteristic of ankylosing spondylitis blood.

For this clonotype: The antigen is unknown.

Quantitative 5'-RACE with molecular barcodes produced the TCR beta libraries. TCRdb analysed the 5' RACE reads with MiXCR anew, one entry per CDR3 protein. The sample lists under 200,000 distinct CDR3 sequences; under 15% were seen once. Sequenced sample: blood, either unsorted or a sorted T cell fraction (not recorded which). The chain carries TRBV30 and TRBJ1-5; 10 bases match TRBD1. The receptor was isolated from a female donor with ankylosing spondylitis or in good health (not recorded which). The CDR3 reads CAWSAGTGVQPQHF. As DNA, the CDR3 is TGTGCCTGGAGCGCCGGGACAGGGGTTCAGCCCCAGCATTTT.